Below are 27 T cell receptor beta chains sequenced from a single sample in a study of Ad26.COV2.S vaccination and SARS-CoV-2 variants (dated by TCRdb to about 2021). The library relied on the immunoSEQ multiplex PCR assay. TCRdb took over this immuneACCESS table, retaining in-frame rearrangements with V and J assigned. Such tables are incomplete; in checked studies, under half of the missing clones stem from an unresolved V gene, and the remainder is unexplained. Recorded for this sample are a few hundred thousand clones; about 90% of them occurred a single time. The top ten constitute approximately 1.6% of the sample. The intended sense of this specimen's treatment or condition label: 19 received Ad26.COV2.S at low or high dose, single or two shots; 5 received placebo; per-sample allocation not given. For vaccine and placebo recipients, the sequenced repertoires came from samples collected on day 63 after the first injection.

Sequenced here: peripheral blood, sampled in a trial of Ad26.COV2.S vaccine versus placebo. The receptors here all came from a person between 18 and 65 years old who received the Ad26.COV2.S COVID-19 vaccine or a placebo.

Regarding this clone: Other DNA sequences of this sample code for an identical CDR3. This chain links TRBV4-3 with TRBJ1-2; D ambiguous. V lost 0 bases to trimming and J lost 5 bases, with 13 bases between them. The CDR3 spans 15 residues. The germline V gene has CDR1 LGHNA and CDR2 YSLEER. For the CDR3, the DNA is TGCGCCAGCAGCCAAGACTCACACAGAAGTTATGGCTACACCTTC. Protein sequence: CASSQDSHRSYGYTF.

This clone was observed once. The chain recombines TRBV7-2 with TRBJ1-1; D is possibly TRBD1 (6 bases). Germline values: CDR1 SGHTA, CDR2 FQGNSA. V was shortened by 4 bases and J by 3 bases, with 21 bases between the two germline ends. The CDR3 length is 17 residues. CDR3 residues: CASSSRGIWGADTEAFF. CDR3 coding DNA: TGTGCCAGCAGCTCCCGGGGGATCTGGGGGGCTGACACTGAAGCTTTCTTT.

The J gene is TRBJ2-3, the V gene TRBV4-3; D uncertain. The CDR3 contains 12 residues. The V end was cut by 1 base, the J end by 2 bases, with 1 base between. Germline V gene data show CDR1 as LGHNA and CDR2 as YSLEER. CDR3 protein: CASSQATDTQYF. The CDR3 nucleotides are TGCGCCAGCAGCCAAGCCACAGATACGCAGTATTTT.

This clone was counted a single time. The J gene is TRBJ2-1, the V gene TRBV6-4; tentatively, D is TRBD2 (5 bases). The CDR3 has 16 residues. The germline CDR1 and CDR2 sequences are MRHNA and SNTAGT. The V end was cut by 6 bases, the J end by 8 bases, with 23 bases between. The CDR3 sequence: CASSPGVIQRVDEQFF. The CDR3 region has the DNA TGTGCCAGCAGCCCCGGCGTAATTCAGAGGGTCGATGAGCAGTTCTTC.

The chain employs TRBV5-1 and TRBJ1-1; 10 bases line up with TRBD1. V was clipped by 4 bases and J by 7 bases; unmatched bases: 10. The CDR3 length is 15 residues. The V gene's germline CDR1 is SGHRS and CDR2 YFSETQ. For the CDR3, the DNA is TGCGCCAGCAGCGCCGGACAGGGGGATTCAAATGAAGCTTTCTTT. This gives the protein CASSAGQGDSNEAFF.

This clone was observed once. The chain couples TRBV3-1 (or the pseudogene TRBV3-2) to TRBJ2-7; the D is unclear. Trimming stripped 0 bases from V and 3 bases from J, with 9 bases between. The CDR3 length is 14 residues. Germline CDR1 reads LGHDT; CDR2 reads YNNKEL (reference sequence). CDR3 residues: CASSQEAGHYEQYF. CDR3 DNA sequence: TGTGCCAGCAGCCAAGAAGCAGGCCACTACGAGCAGTACTTC.

The J gene is TRBJ2-1, the V gene TRBV6-2 or TRBV6-3; 8 bases are a match to TRBD2. J lost 4 bases, V lost 0 bases, and 5 bases had no gene match. Germline V gene data show CDR1 as MNHEY and CDR2 as SVGEGT. The CDR3 length is 16 residues. CDR3 sequence reads: CASSYSSSGPYNEQFF. CDR3 nucleotide sequence: TGTGCCAGCAGTTACTCCTCTAGCGGGCCGTACAATGAGCAGTTCTTC.

The chain employs TRBV27 and TRBJ2-3, with no clear D. Trimming took 2 bases from V and 0 from J, leaving 6 bases between them. The CDR3 totals 14 residues. CDR1 MNHEY and CDR2 SMNVEV come from the germline V gene (reference sequence). The CDR3 sequence is CASSLKGSTDTQYF. CDR3 bases: TGTGCCAGCAGTTTAAAAGGCAGCACAGATACGCAGTATTTT.

The rearrangement joins TRBV29-1 to TRBJ2-7; D might be TRBD1 or TRBD2, each matching 6 bases. CDR1 SQVTM and CDR2 ANQGSEA come from the germline V gene. The CDR3 loop spans 15 amino acids. V gave up 4 bases and J gave up 4 bases, with 20 bases separating them. The DNA for the CDR3 is TGCAGCGTTGTTAGGGGGTCGGGGACTGTTTACGAGCAGTACTTC. It specifies CSVVRGSGTVYEQYF.

This clone showed up just a few times. This chain links TRBV9 with TRBJ1-1; D unresolved. The CDR3 extends over 12 amino acids. Germline V gene data show CDR1 as SGDLS and CDR2 as YYNGEE. V was clipped by 2 bases and J by 11 bases, with 13 bases between them. CDR3 loop: CASSVGSSRAFF. The CDR3 DNA reads as TGTGCCAGCAGCGTGGGGTCCTCCCGGGCTTTCTTT. Supplemented by reference TRBV9 and TRBJ1-1, the full variable domain reads DSGVTQTPKHLITATGQRVTLRCSPRSGDLSVYWYQQSLDQGLQFLIQYYNGEERAKGNILERFSAQQFPDLHSELNLSSLELGDSALYFCASSVGSSRAFFGQGTRLTVV.

J is TRBJ1-2 and V is TRBV6-5; D ambiguous. Germline values: CDR1 MNHEY, CDR2 SVGAGI. The V gene lost 7 bases and the J gene lost 8 bases, with 14 bases spanning the gap. The CDR3 is 12 residues long. CDR3 amino acids: CASKTGLRGYTF. CDR3 bases: TGTGCCAGCAAAACGGGATTGAGAGGCTACACCTTC.

V and J are TRBV27 and TRBJ2-1; no reliable D call. Germline V gives CDR1 MNHEY, CDR2 SMNVEV (reference sequence). The CDR3 loop spans 15 amino acids. The V end lost 5 bases, the J end lost 4 bases, and 15 bases lay between the germline ends. The CDR3 nucleotides read TGTGCCAGCAGTCTGGTGGGTACGCAATACAATGAGCAGTTCTTC. Its protein is CASSLVGTQYNEQFF.

The chain uses TRBV6-4 and TRBJ2-7; tentatively, D is TRBD2 (6 bases). Germline lookup yields CDR1 MRHNA and CDR2 SNTAGT. There are 15 residues in the CDR3. Trimming removed 4 bases at V and 6 bases at J, with 19 bases between. The CDR3 DNA sequence: TGTGCCAGCAGTGCGGAGGGGCTGCCGGCCTCCGAGCAGTACTTC. Amino acids: CASSAEGLPASEQYF.

The genes are TRBV5-1 and TRBJ2-3; D remains ambiguous. With 7 bases removed from V and 2 bases from J, the gap between germline ends came to 11 bases. The CDR3 is 13 residues long. Germline loops: CDR1 SGHRS, CDR2 YFSETQ. The CDR3 nucleotides are TGCGCCAGCCTAGTTCCTAACACAGATACGCAGTATTTT. Its translation is CASLVPNTDTQYF.

V usage is TRBV4-3 and J usage is TRBJ1-1, with a tentative D call TRBD1 (5 bases). This CDR3 has 18 amino acids. V was trimmed by 0 bases and J by 0 bases, leaving 17 bases between them. The germline gives CDR1 LGHNA, CDR2 YSLEER. CDR3 sequence (DNA): TGCGCCAGCAGCCAAGATTGGCAGGGAGGTCACATGAACACTGAAGCTTTCTTT. Protein sequence: CASSQDWQGGHMNTEAFF.

The chain couples TRBV28 to TRBJ2-5; 11 positions agree with TRBD2. V was clipped by 5 bases and J by 5 bases; unmatched bases: 13. Per germline, CDR1 MDHEN and CDR2 SYDVKM. This CDR3 has 17 amino acids. For the CDR3, the DNA is TGTGCCAGCAGTCCGGTGTCTAGCGGGGGGCCAGGGGAGACCCAGTACTTC. It specifies CASSPVSSGGPGETQYF.

CDR3 residues: CASSQDPTLSYGYTF. The CDR3 DNA is TGCGCCAGCAGCCAAGATCCCACGCTTTCATATGGCTACACCTTC. The chain has TRBV4-1 and TRBJ1-2; D ambiguous. Trimming removed 0 bases at V and 5 bases at J, with 13 bases between. This CDR3 is 15 amino acids long. CDR1 and CDR2 from the germline V gene are MGHRA and YSYEKL.

This sequence joins TRBV6-2 or TRBV6-3 and TRBJ1-5; D is possibly TRBD1 (6 bases). The CDR3 is 15 amino acids. Germline CDR1 reads MNHEY; CDR2 reads SVGEGT. V lost 6 bases to trimming and J lost 3 bases, with 15 bases between them. CDR3 bases: TGTGCCAGCAGCAAGACAGGTCTTGCCAATCAGCCCCAGCATTTT. It yields the protein CASSKTGLANQPQHF.

The V gene is TRBV6-5, the J gene TRBJ1-6; the match to TRBD1 covers 7 bases. From germline, CDR1 is MNHEY and CDR2 SVGAGI. The CDR3 runs to 12 residues. Losses at the gene ends were 10 bases for V and 8 bases for J; bases not matched to a gene: 5. Written as DNA, the CDR3 is TGTGCCACCTACAGGGGATATTCACCCCTCCACTTT. It translates to CATYRGYSPLHF.

V is TRBV29-1 and J is TRBJ2-4; D gene ambiguous. The germline V gene has CDR1 SQVTM and CDR2 ANQGSEA. The V gene lost 2 bases and the J gene lost 6 bases, with 14 bases spanning the gap. The CDR3 length is 14 residues. CDR3 sequence: CSVENPIWGNIQYF. The DNA for the CDR3 is TGCAGCGTTGAAAACCCTATCTGGGGAAACATTCAGTACTTC.

The V and J genes are TRBV7-8 and TRBJ1-2; TRBD1 matches at 10 bases. This CDR3 has 20 residues. Germline V gene sequence: CDR1 SGHVS, CDR2 FQNEAQ. V was pared by 5 bases and J by 2 bases, with 20 bases of the junction left unmatched. The CDR3 loop is CASSPRFSRGTGDFNYGYTF. CDR3 coding DNA: TGTGCCAGCAGCCCCCGTTTTAGTCGCGGGACAGGGGACTTCAACTATGGCTACACCTTC.

About this clone: Other DNA sequences from this sample encode an identical CDR3 as well. The chain joins TRBV3-1 (or the pseudogene TRBV3-2) to TRBJ1-5; no reliable D call. Germline V gives CDR1 LGHDT, CDR2 YNNKEL (reference sequence). The V and J ends lost 1 base and 6 bases respectively, with 7 bases between them. The CDR3 loop spans 13 amino acids. Written as DNA, the CDR3 is TGTGCCAGCAGCCAAGGACTGAGTCAGCCCCAGCATTTT. Encoded protein: CASSQGLSQPQHF.

The J gene is TRBJ2-3, the V gene TRBV9, with D unresolved. CDR3 length equals 12 residues. V was cut by 1 base and J by 7 bases, with 7 bases left in between. Germline CDR1 SGDLS, CDR2 YYNGEE. In DNA, the CDR3 is TGTGCCAGCAGCGTATGGGGATATACGCAGTATTTT. It codes for CASSVWGYTQYF.

The chain employs TRBV5-1 and TRBJ2-7; the match to TRBD1 covers 9 bases. Trimming at V came to 0 bases and at J to 6 bases, leaving 10 bases not matched to a gene. The CDR3 has 16 residues. Germline-derived CDR1 and CDR2 are SGHRS and YFSETQ. The CDR3 DNA is TGCGCCAGCAGCTTGGGTTTGGGACAGGGTTTCTCCGAGCAGTACTTC. Translation gives CASSLGLGQGFSEQYF.

This clone was recorded a few times. The chain carries TRBV9 and TRBJ1-2; 7 nucleotides match TRBD1. CDR1 is SGDLS and CDR2 is YYNGEE in the germline V gene. After removal of 3 bases from V and 2 bases from J, the junction contained 7 bases not matched to a gene. The CDR3 has 15 amino acids. The CDR3 sequence: CASSAAQGTNYGYTF. CDR3 bases: TGTGCCAGCAGCGCTGCACAGGGGACCAACTATGGCTACACCTTC.

The chain carries TRBV12-5 and TRBJ2-7; no definite D call. The CDR3 totals 16 residues. V lost 0 bases, J lost 5 bases, and 17 bases lay in between. The germline CDR1 and CDR2 sequences are LGHNT and FRNRAP. The CDR3 region has the DNA TGTGCTAGTGGTTTGGTATGGAACATAGCTGTCCACGAGCAGTACTTC. This encodes CASGLVWNIAVHEQYF. Drawing the rest from reference TRBV12-5 and TRBJ2-7, the complete variable domain is DARVTQTPRHKVTEMGQEVTMRCQPILGHNTVFWYRQTMMQGLELLAYFRNRAPLDDSGMPKDRFSAEMPDATLATLKIQPSEPRDSAVYFCASGLVWNIAVHEQYFGPGTRLTVT.

This chain connects TRBV12-3 or TRBV12-4 to TRBJ1-2, with D uncertain. The CDR3 has 13 amino acids. Trimming cost V 3 bases and J 1 base, with 6 bases left between them. The CDR3 sequence is CASSFGFNYGYTF. The CDR3 DNA reads TGTGCCAGCAGTTTTGGGTTTAACTATGGCTACACCTTC.